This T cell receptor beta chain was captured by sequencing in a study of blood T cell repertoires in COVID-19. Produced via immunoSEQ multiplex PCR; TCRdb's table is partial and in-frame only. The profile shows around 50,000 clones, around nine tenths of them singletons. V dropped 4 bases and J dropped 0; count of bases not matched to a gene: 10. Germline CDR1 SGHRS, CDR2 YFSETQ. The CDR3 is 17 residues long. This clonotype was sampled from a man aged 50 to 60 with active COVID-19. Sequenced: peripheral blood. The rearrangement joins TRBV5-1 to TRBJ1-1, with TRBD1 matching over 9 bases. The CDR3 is CASSVATGGSMNTEAFF. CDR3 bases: TGCGCCAGCAGCGTGGCGACAGGGGGTTCGATGAACACTGAAGCTTTCTTT. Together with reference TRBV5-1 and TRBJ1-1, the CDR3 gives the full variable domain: KAGVTQTPRYLIKTRGQQVTLSCSPISGHRSVSWYQQTPGQGLQFLFEYFSETQRNKGNFPGRFSGRQFSNSRSEMNVSTLELGDSALYLCASSVATGGSMNTEAFFGQGTRLTVV.